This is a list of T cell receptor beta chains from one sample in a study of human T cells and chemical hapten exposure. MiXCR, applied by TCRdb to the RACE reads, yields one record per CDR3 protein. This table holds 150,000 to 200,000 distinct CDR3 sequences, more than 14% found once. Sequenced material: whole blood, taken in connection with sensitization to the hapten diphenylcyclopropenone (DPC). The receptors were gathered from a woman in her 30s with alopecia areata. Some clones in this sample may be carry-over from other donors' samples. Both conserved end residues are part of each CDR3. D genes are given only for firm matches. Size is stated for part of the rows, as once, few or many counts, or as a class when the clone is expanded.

CDR3 DNA: TGTGCCAGCAGTCGCGGCTTGGGTAGCAATCAGCCCCAGCATTTT
CDR3 protein: CASSRGLGSNQPQHF
D gene: NA
clone size: many
J gene: TRBJ1-5
V gene: TRBV7-2

CDR3 DNA: TGCAGCGTTGTCGGAGGACAGGGGGTTGGAGAGACCCAGTACTTC
CDR3 protein: CSVVGGQGVGETQYF
D gene: TRBD1
clone size: NA
J gene: TRBJ2-5
V gene: TRBV29-1

CDR3 DNA: TGTGCTAGTGGTTTGGGATCCCCCGGGACTTACACCGGGGAGCTGTTTTTT
CDR3 protein: CASGLGSPGTYTGELFF
D gene: NA
clone size: few
J gene: TRBJ2-2
V gene: TRBV12-5

CDR3 DNA: TGTGCCAGCAGCGCGGGACAGGGGGCCTCTGGGGCCAACGTCCTGACTTTC
CDR3 protein: CASSAGQGASGANVLTF
D gene: TRBD1
clone size: few
J gene: TRBJ2-6
V gene: TRBV2

CDR3 DNA: TGCAGTGCTAGCAGTAGCAGGGGGCGGAACACTGAAGCTTTCTTT
CDR3 protein: CSASSSRGRNTEAFF
D gene: TRBD1
clone size: many
J gene: TRBJ1-1
V gene: TRBV20-1

CDR3 DNA: TGTGCCAGCAGCTTAGCGGGGAGAAATTCACCCCTCCACTTT
CDR3 protein: CASSLAGRNSPLHF
D gene: NA
clone size: NA
J gene: TRBJ1-6
V gene: TRBV7-2

CDR3 DNA: TGCGCCAGCAGCTTACAGGGGGCGAACGACATTCAGTACTTC
CDR3 protein: CASSLQGANDIQYF
D gene: TRBD1
clone size: few
J gene: TRBJ2-4
V gene: TRBV5-1

CDR3 DNA: TGTGCCAGCAGTGAAAACTTGCGATGGGAAAAACTGTTTTTT
CDR3 protein: CASSENLRWEKLFF
D gene: NA
clone size: few
J gene: TRBJ1-4
V gene: TRBV2

CDR3 DNA: TGTGCCAGCAGCCTGCAAGGACCCGGAGAGACCCAGTACTTC
CDR3 protein: CASSLQGPGETQYF
D gene: NA
clone size: NA
J gene: TRBJ2-5
V gene: TRBV7-9

CDR3 DNA: TGTGCCAGCAGCGTAGACAGATTTGAAGCTTTCTTT
CDR3 protein: CASSVDRFEAFF
D gene: NA
clone size: NA
J gene: TRBJ1-1
V gene: TRBV7-9

CDR3 DNA: TGTGCCAGCAGACGACAGGGGGGGCCCACGGATACGCAGTATTTT
CDR3 protein: CASRRQGGPTDTQYF
D gene: TRBD1
clone size: many
J gene: TRBJ2-3
V gene: TRBV7-9

CDR3 DNA: TGTGCCAGCAGTTTCGGCAGACAGTCAGATACGCAGTATTTT
CDR3 protein: CASSFGRQSDTQYF
D gene: NA
clone size: many
J gene: TRBJ2-3
V gene: TRBV27

CDR3 DNA: TGTGCCAGCACGGGACAGGGAATCTGGGGCTACACCTTC
CDR3 protein: CASTGQGIWGYTF
D gene: TRBD1
clone size: many
J gene: TRBJ1-2
V gene: TRBV28

CDR3 DNA: TGTGCCAGCAGCCTTGGGACAGGGTTTGAGACCCAGTACTTC
CDR3 protein: CASSLGTGFETQYF
D gene: TRBD1
clone size: NA
J gene: TRBJ2-5
V gene: TRBV5-6

CDR3 DNA: TGTGCCAGCAGCTTAGCAGGTCAGTTAGGCCAGCCCCAGCATTTT
CDR3 protein: CASSLAGQLGQPQHF
D gene: NA
clone size: NA
J gene: TRBJ1-5
V gene: TRBV7-2

CDR3 DNA: TGCAGCGCCGGAAGGAAGGATGAAAAACTGTTTTTT
CDR3 protein: CSAGRKDEKLFF
D gene: NA
clone size: many
J gene: TRBJ1-4
V gene: TRBV29-1

CDR3 DNA: TGTGCCAGCAGCTGGTCAGGGGTCAAGAATCAGCCCCAGCATTTT
CDR3 protein: CASSWSGVKNQPQHF
D gene: NA
clone size: NA
J gene: TRBJ1-5
V gene: TRBV5-6

CDR3 DNA: TGTGCCAGCAGTTCTCGACAGGTGGTAGATCAGCCCCAGCATTTT
CDR3 protein: CASSSRQVVDQPQHF
D gene: NA
clone size: NA
J gene: TRBJ1-5
V gene: TRBV6-2/TRBV6-3

CDR3 DNA: TGCAGTGCTAGACCCACCCCAGTCGGAGCCAAAAACATTCAGTACTTC
CDR3 protein: CSARPTPVGAKNIQYF
D gene: NA
clone size: NA
J gene: TRBJ2-4
V gene: TRBV20-1

CDR3 DNA: TGTGCCAGCAGTTTACCCCCACCGGGACGGCCTGTCCACGAGCAGTACTTC
CDR3 protein: CASSLPPPGRPVHEQYF
D gene: NA
clone size: few
J gene: TRBJ2-7
V gene: TRBV11-2

CDR3 DNA: TGTGCCAGCTCACCAGAGGAGGGCAATCAGCCCCAGCATTTT
CDR3 protein: CASSPEEGNQPQHF
D gene: NA
clone size: few
J gene: TRBJ1-5
V gene: TRBV18

CDR3 DNA: TGTGCCAGCAGCTTCTGGACAGGGGGCGGAACTAATGAAAAACTGTTTTTT
CDR3 protein: CASSFWTGGGTNEKLFF
D gene: TRBD1
clone size: NA
J gene: TRBJ1-4
V gene: TRBV7-9

CDR3 DNA: TGTGCCAGCAGCCCGGGACAGGGGGAGCTTGGGGACACTGAAGCTTTCTTT
CDR3 protein: CASSPGQGELGDTEAFF
D gene: TRBD1
clone size: NA
J gene: TRBJ1-1
V gene: TRBV7-9

CDR3 DNA: TGTGCCAGCAGCTTGGGAGGGTCTGACGAGCAGTACTTC
CDR3 protein: CASSLGGSDEQYF
D gene: NA
clone size: NA
J gene: TRBJ2-7
V gene: TRBV5-4

CDR3 DNA: TGTGCCAGCAGCCCGGTGGGGGCCCCGTGGCAAGAGACCCAGTACTTC
CDR3 protein: CASSPVGAPWQETQYF
D gene: NA
clone size: many
J gene: TRBJ2-5
V gene: TRBV7-9

CDR3 DNA: TGTGCCAGCAGCTTAGATTCCGCAGGGATCTCCAACACTGAAGCTTTCTTT
CDR3 protein: CASSLDSAGISNTEAFF
D gene: NA
clone size: few
J gene: TRBJ1-1
V gene: TRBV7-2

CDR3 DNA: TGCAGTGCTAGAGTATCGGGGGGCCCCTACGAGCAGTACTTC
CDR3 protein: CSARVSGGPYEQYF
D gene: NA
clone size: few
J gene: TRBJ2-7
V gene: TRBV20-1

CDR3 DNA: TGTGCCAGCCTCCAGGCTAGCGGGAGGGATGTGAGCACAGATACGCAGTATTTT
CDR3 protein: CASLQASGRDVSTDTQYF
D gene: TRBD2
clone size: few
J gene: TRBJ2-3
V gene: TRBV5-4

CDR3 DNA: TGCAGTGCTAGAGATCGCCGAGGGACAGGGTGGAACACCATATATTTT
CDR3 protein: CSARDRRGTGWNTIYF
D gene: TRBD1
clone size: many
J gene: TRBJ1-3
V gene: TRBV20-1

CDR3 DNA: TGTGCCAGCAGCGAAGGTGGACAGGGGATGAACATTCAGTACTTC
CDR3 protein: CASSEGGQGMNIQYF
D gene: TRBD1
clone size: NA
J gene: TRBJ2-4
V gene: TRBV7-9

CDR3 DNA: TGTGCCAGTAACTCTGGGCTCAGCACAGATACGCAGTATTTT
CDR3 protein: CASNSGLSTDTQYF
D gene: NA
clone size: many
J gene: TRBJ2-3
V gene: TRBV19

CDR3 DNA: TGTGCCAGCAGTGATCTGCGGGTCCTGGCGGGCGGGGAGCTGTTTTTT
CDR3 protein: CASSDLRVLAGGELFF
D gene: NA
clone size: few
J gene: TRBJ2-2
V gene: TRBV2

CDR3 DNA: TGTGCCAGCAGTGTAGGGTCTGGGGCCAACGTCCTGACTTTC
CDR3 protein: CASSVGSGANVLTF
D gene: NA
clone size: many
J gene: TRBJ2-6
V gene: TRBV2

CDR3 DNA: TGTGCCAGCAGCCCTCAACTGAGGGTTTACGAGCAGTACTTC
CDR3 protein: CASSPQLRVYEQYF
D gene: NA
clone size: few
J gene: TRBJ2-7
V gene: TRBV3-1

CDR3 DNA: TGTGCCACCAGCAGAGATGTAGCGGGAGACTACAATGAGCAGTTCTTC
CDR3 protein: CATSRDVAGDYNEQFF
D gene: TRBD2
clone size: NA
J gene: TRBJ2-1
V gene: TRBV15

CDR3 DNA: TGTGCCAGCAGGGCCAATTTTTCAGGAGACGGACTCTGGATGGGAGGCGAGCAGTACTTC
CDR3 protein: CASRANFSGDGLWMGGEQYF
D gene: NA
clone size: few
J gene: TRBJ2-7
V gene: TRBV28

CDR3 DNA: TGCAGCGTTGCATCGGGACTCCACTACGAGCAGTACTTC
CDR3 protein: CSVASGLHYEQYF
D gene: NA
clone size: few
J gene: TRBJ2-7
V gene: TRBV29-1

CDR3 DNA: TGCGCCAGCAGCCTAGCGGGAAACCAAGAGACCCAGTACTTC
CDR3 protein: CASSLAGNQETQYF
D gene: TRBD2
clone size: many
J gene: TRBJ2-5
V gene: TRBV4-1

CDR3 DNA: TGCAGTGTTGCGGGGACTAACCTTGAAGCTTTCTTT
CDR3 protein: CSVAGTNLEAFF
D gene: NA
clone size: many
J gene: TRBJ1-1
V gene: TRBV20-1

CDR3 DNA: TGTGCCAGCAGCCTCAGCGGGGACAAGCAGTTCTTC
CDR3 protein: CASSLSGDKQFF
D gene: NA
clone size: NA
J gene: TRBJ2-1
V gene: TRBV7-8

CDR3 DNA: TGCGCCAGCAGCCAAGATCCAGGGGAGGGCAATCAGCCCCAGCATTTT
CDR3 protein: CASSQDPGEGNQPQHF
D gene: NA
clone size: NA
J gene: TRBJ1-5
V gene: TRBV4-1

CDR3 DNA: TGCAGTGCTACAAGTAGCGATGAGACCCAGTACTTC
CDR3 protein: CSATSSDETQYF
D gene: NA
clone size: NA
J gene: TRBJ2-5
V gene: TRBV20-1

CDR3 DNA: TGTGCCAGCAGCCAGGGACAGGGCTATGTGCAGTTCTTC
CDR3 protein: CASSQGQGYVQFF
D gene: TRBD1
clone size: NA
J gene: TRBJ2-1
V gene: TRBV11-2

CDR3 DNA: TGCAGCGTTGCCCAGGGGGAGGACTATGGCTACACCTTC
CDR3 protein: CSVAQGEDYGYTF
D gene: TRBD1
clone size: NA
J gene: TRBJ1-2
V gene: TRBV29-1

CDR3 DNA: TGTGCCAGCAGCTCCGGGACGCAGATCTATGGCTACACCTTC
CDR3 protein: CASSSGTQIYGYTF
D gene: NA
clone size: NA
J gene: TRBJ1-2
V gene: TRBV5-4

CDR3 DNA: TGCAGCGTTGGGTCAGGTCGGGGGTTCGGCACTGAAGCTTTCTTT
CDR3 protein: CSVGSGRGFGTEAFF
D gene: NA
clone size: many
J gene: TRBJ1-1
V gene: TRBV29-1

CDR3 DNA: TGTGCCAGCAGTTTTCAGCTCCACTATGGCTACACCTTC
CDR3 protein: CASSFQLHYGYTF
D gene: NA
clone size: few
J gene: TRBJ1-2
V gene: TRBV28

CDR3 DNA: TGTGCCAGCAGACGCCCCGGACAGGACGAGCAGTACTTC
CDR3 protein: CASRRPGQDEQYF
D gene: TRBD1
clone size: NA
J gene: TRBJ2-7
V gene: TRBV6-6

CDR3 DNA: TGCGCCAGCAGCTCCGGACTAGCGGGGAACACCGGGGAGCTGTTTTTT
CDR3 protein: CASSSGLAGNTGELFF
D gene: TRBD2
clone size: few
J gene: TRBJ2-2
V gene: TRBV5-1

CDR3 DNA: TGTGCCAGCAGTTCCCCCCCGATGGACGGCGCCAGGCCCTACGAGCAGTACTTC
CDR3 protein: CASSSPPMDGARPYEQYF
D gene: NA
clone size: NA
J gene: TRBJ2-7
V gene: TRBV28

CDR3 DNA: TGTGCCAGCAGTTTATCGGCGGGGATCTATGGCTACACCTTC
CDR3 protein: CASSLSAGIYGYTF
D gene: NA
clone size: many
J gene: TRBJ1-2
V gene: TRBV28

CDR3 DNA: TGTGCCAGCAGCTTATCTTGGTACGAGCAGTACTTC
CDR3 protein: CASSLSWYEQYF
D gene: NA
clone size: NA
J gene: TRBJ2-7
V gene: TRBV11-2

CDR3 DNA: TGTGCCAGCAGCTTAGGGTTTAGCAATCAGCCCCAGCATTTT
CDR3 protein: CASSLGFSNQPQHF
D gene: NA
clone size: NA
J gene: TRBJ1-5
V gene: TRBV7-8

CDR3 DNA: TGTGCCAGCAGCCCCGTGGGGGGGGCCGGGACTGAAGCTTTCTTT
CDR3 protein: CASSPVGGAGTEAFF
D gene: NA
clone size: few
J gene: TRBJ1-1
V gene: TRBV3-1